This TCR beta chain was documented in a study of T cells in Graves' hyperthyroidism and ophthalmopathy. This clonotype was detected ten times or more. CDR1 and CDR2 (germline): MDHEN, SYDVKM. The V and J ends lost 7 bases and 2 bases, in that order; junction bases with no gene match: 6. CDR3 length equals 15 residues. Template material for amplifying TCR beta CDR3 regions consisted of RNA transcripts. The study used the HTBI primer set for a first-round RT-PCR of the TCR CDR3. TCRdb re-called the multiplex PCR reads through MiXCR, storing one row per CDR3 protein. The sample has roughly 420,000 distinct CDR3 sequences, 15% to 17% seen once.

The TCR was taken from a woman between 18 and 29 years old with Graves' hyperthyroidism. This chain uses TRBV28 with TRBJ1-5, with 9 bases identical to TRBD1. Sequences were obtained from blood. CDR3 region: CASIAQGARNQPQHF. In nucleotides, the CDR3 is TGTGCCAGCATTGCACAGGGGGCTCGCAATCAGCCCCAGCATTTT.